This T cell receptor (beta chain) is drawn from a study of cytomegalovirus exposure and HLA in healthy donors. Worth noting for this clone: Its target is not known.

Researchers ran the PCR with 60 Vbeta and 13 Jbeta primers. Sequencing was performed with immunoSEQ multiplex PCR; in TCRdb, only in-frame clones are kept and a portion is missing. Among around 130,000 clones listed, approximately 75% were seen once. Findings and limits, study-wide: Because they were indistinguishable, some V segments, including TRBV6-2 and TRBV6-3, were excluded. Earlier analysis looked at TCR beta V segments, and most were productive about 87% or about 30% of the time.

This CDR3 region has 14 residues. Germline V lookup: CDR1 MDHEN, CDR2 SYDVKM. Source material: PBMCs. This receptor was taken from a man aged 35-49 years in good health and CMV-seronegative. The gene calls are TRBV28 and TRBJ2-5, with 8 bases aligning to TRBD1. TRBJ2-7 explains the end of the DNA better; the J call may be wrong. CDR3 region: CASSRVQGAYEQYF. In nucleotides, the CDR3 is TGTGCCAGCAGCCGGGTGCAGGGGGCTTACGAGCAGTACTTC.